This passage covers 5 T cell receptor beta chains from one sample sequenced in a study of blood T cell repertoires in COVID-19. Here immunoSEQ multiplex PCR was the method, and the copy in TCRdb shows in-frame clones only, minus some. This table holds hundreds of thousands of clones, roughly nine tenths found once. Sequenced sample: peripheral blood. These TCRs come from a woman between 45 and 65 years old with acute or convalescent COVID-19.

J is TRBJ2-2 and V is TRBV29-1; 7 nucleotides align to TRBD2. This CDR3 is 15 amino acids long. Germline V gives CDR1 SQVTM, CDR2 ANQGSEA. The junction had 15 bases not matched to a gene; V was cut back by 7 bases and J by 7 bases. The CDR3 nucleotides read TGCAGCGCTACGACTGGCGGGGGAACCCACGGGGAGCTGTTTTTT. Protein product: CSATTGGGTHGELFF.

J is TRBJ2-5 and V is TRBV2; TRBD1 aligns across 9 bases. Looked up from germline, CDR1 is SNHLY and CDR2 is FYNNEI. This CDR3 spans 17 amino acids. Trimming took 6 bases from V and 2 from J; bases not matched to a gene: 13. The CDR3 loop reads CASSLTYDGTGQETQYF. CDR3 sequence (DNA): TGTGCCAGCAGCCTAACCTACGACGGGACAGGGCAAGAGACCCAGTACTTC.

This clone has only a few counts. J is TRBJ2-7 and V is TRBV27; 9 bases align to TRBD1. V was pared by 8 bases and J by 2 bases, with 10 bases of the junction left unmatched. Germline V gene sequence: CDR1 MNHEY, CDR2 SMNVEV (reference sequence). The CDR3 spans 15 residues. CDR3 sequence reads: CASREPQGAAYEQYF. The CDR3 DNA reads TGTGCCAGCCGAGAGCCACAGGGGGCCGCCTACGAGCAGTACTTC.

The V call is TRBV29-1, the J call TRBJ2-1; 8 bases line up with TRBD2. The CDR3 spans 13 residues. From germline, CDR1 is SQVTM and CDR2 ANQGSEA. V lost 7 bases, J lost 3 bases, and 5 bases stayed unmatched. CDR3 DNA sequence: TGCAGCGCCCTAGCGGGCAACTACAATGAGCAGTTCTTC. It is translated as CSALAGNYNEQFF.

The genes are TRBV19 and TRBJ1-4, with 8 bases lining up with TRBD1. The V and J ends lost 6 bases and 2 bases, in that order; junction bases with no gene match: 2. The germline gives CDR1 LNHDA, CDR2 SQIVND (reference sequence). The CDR3 is 14 residues long. CDR3 protein: CASRNRGTNEKLFF. CDR3 nucleotide sequence: TGTGCCAGTAGAAACAGGGGGACTAATGAAAAACTGTTTTTT.